The present entry profiles one T cell receptor beta chain with its context. This entry belongs to a study of blood T cell repertoires in COVID-19. Authors' processing steps: The assay estimated nucleated cells by amplifying reference gene primers. Data came from immunoSEQ multiplex PCR; TCRdb stores just in-frame clones and leaves some out. Clone size and the V and J calls come from that table; the DNA yielded D and trimming. The table lists fewer than 250,000 clones, roughly 86% of them singletons, with about 3% in the top ten. This CDR3 has 15 amino acids. Sequencing was performed on peripheral blood. The sequence was collected from a man in his sixties with acute or convalescent COVID-19. The rearrangement uses TRBV12-1 and TRBJ1-2; whether TRBD1, the table's D call, matches the DNA was not checked. TRBV12-1 is given as a pseudogene. CDR3 nucleotides: TGTGCCAGCAGCATTAAGGACAGGGGGTTTGAGGGCTACACCTTC. The encoded protein is CASSIKDRGFEGYTF.